Shown below are 7 T cell receptor beta chains from a single sample sequenced in a study of CD8 T cells in Susac syndrome. When the RNA was reverse transcribed, random hexamers were used with an input of roughly 0.5 to 1 ug. TCRdb processed the immunoSEQ multiplex PCR reads anew with MiXCR; each CDR3 protein has one entry. The sample lists around 71,000 distinct CDR3 sequences, under 96% occurring once. The sample consisted of CD4+ T cells from PBMCs. The origin of the receptors is a human donor with multiple sclerosis.

J is TRBJ2-7 and V is TRBV9; D might be TRBD1 or TRBD2, each matching 5 bases. Germline assignment: CDR1 SGDLS and CDR2 YYNGEE. This CDR3 has 13 amino acids. V dropped 3 bases and J dropped 2 bases, with 9 bases sitting between them. The CDR3 region is CASSAGPTYEQYF. The DNA for the CDR3 is TGTGCCAGCAGCGCGGGACCGACCTACGAGCAGTACTTC.

V and J are TRBV29-1 and TRBJ1-5; tentatively, D is TRBD1 (5 bases). V dropped 6 bases and J dropped 4 bases, with 10 bases sitting between them. Per the germline V gene, CDR1 is SQVTM and CDR2 is ANQGSEA. The CDR3 length is 12 residues. The CDR3 here is CSVGTGNQPQHF. The CDR3 DNA reads TGCAGCGTAGGGACGGGGAATCAGCCCCAGCATTTT.

This clonotype was observed a single time. This chain connects TRBV29-1 to TRBJ2-3; possible D gene TRBD1, 6 bases. The CDR3 has 15 residues. Germline CDR1 is SQVTM and CDR2 is ANQGSEA. V lost 6 bases and J 3 bases, leaving 19 bases between the germline ends. The CDR3 is CSVKQGIPQTDTQYF. In DNA, the CDR3 is TGCAGCGTCAAGCAGGGGATCCCCCAGACAGATACGCAGTATTTT.

J is TRBJ1-5 and V is TRBV9; D unclear. Per germline, CDR1 SGDLS and CDR2 YYNGEE. The length of the CDR3 is 14 residues. With 4 bases removed from V and 5 bases from J, the gap between germline ends came to 13 bases. The CDR3 DNA sequence: TGTGCCAGCAGCCGAGGAGGCGGGGATCAGCCCCAGCATTTT. It yields the protein CASSRGGGDQPQHF.

This sequence joins TRBV29-1 and TRBJ1-2; 9 bases map to TRBD1. This CDR3 has 12 amino acids. Unmatched junction bases numbered 6, after V lost 6 bases and J lost 7 bases. Germline V gene data show CDR1 as SQVTM and CDR2 as ANQGSEA. This CDR3 is CSVQGAQGGYTF. In nucleotides, the CDR3 is TGCAGCGTACAGGGGGCGCAAGGTGGCTACACCTTC. The complete variable domain, with remaining parts taken from reference TRBV29-1 and TRBJ1-2, reads SAVISQKPSRDICQRGTSLTIQCQVDSQVTMMFWYRQQPGQSLTLIATANQGSEATYESGFVIDKFPISRPNLTFSTLTVSNMSPEDSSIYLCSVQGAQGGYTFGSGTRLTVV.

This sequence joins TRBV20-1 and TRBJ2-1; perhaps TRBD1 as D (6 bases). Between the trimmed V and J ends, which lost 6 bases and 1 base, there was a span of 19 bases. CDR1 is DFQATT, CDR2 SNEGSKA, per germline (reference sequence). The CDR3 runs 16 residues. The chain's CDR3 is CSARDTHPISYNEQFF. DNA of the CDR3: TGCAGTGCCCGGGACACGCACCCAATATCCTACAATGAGCAGTTCTTC.

CDR3 protein: CASSFRPGQGFEQYF. The CDR3, as DNA: TGTGCCAGCAGTTTCCGACCGGGACAGGGTTTCGAGCAGTACTTC. V usage is TRBV6-6 and J usage is TRBJ2-7; 9 nucleotides agree with TRBD1. J was trimmed by 6 bases and V by 4 bases; bases with no gene match: 10. Germline assignment: CDR1 MNHNY and CDR2 SVGAGI (reference sequence). The CDR3 length is 15 residues.